The present TCR beta chain was sequenced within a study of response to subunit inactivated influenza vaccine. Study-wide results and caveats: The study's authors posited that every seasonal influenza vaccination enlists few new T cells.

MiXCR, applied by TCRdb to the RT-PCR reads, yields one record per CDR3 protein. The data hold over 650,000 distinct CDR3 sequences, with 15% to 20% observed a single time. As regards this clonotype: Its specificity is not known.

Germline assignment: CDR1 MNHEY and CDR2 SVGAGI. This CDR3 is built from 17 residues. V was clipped by 0 bases and J by 1 base, with 15 bases between them. This clonotype was sampled from a middle-aged man who received an inactivated influenza vaccine. The rearrangement joins TRBV6-5 to TRBJ2-5; TRBD1 is a possible D gene (6 bases). Sequenced material: PBMCs from blood, taken 5 to 6 days after vaccination. CDR3 region: CASSYSGHPSVQETQYF. The CDR3 DNA follows: TGTGCCAGCAGTTACTCGGGACACCCGTCCGTCCAAGAGACCCAGTACTTC.